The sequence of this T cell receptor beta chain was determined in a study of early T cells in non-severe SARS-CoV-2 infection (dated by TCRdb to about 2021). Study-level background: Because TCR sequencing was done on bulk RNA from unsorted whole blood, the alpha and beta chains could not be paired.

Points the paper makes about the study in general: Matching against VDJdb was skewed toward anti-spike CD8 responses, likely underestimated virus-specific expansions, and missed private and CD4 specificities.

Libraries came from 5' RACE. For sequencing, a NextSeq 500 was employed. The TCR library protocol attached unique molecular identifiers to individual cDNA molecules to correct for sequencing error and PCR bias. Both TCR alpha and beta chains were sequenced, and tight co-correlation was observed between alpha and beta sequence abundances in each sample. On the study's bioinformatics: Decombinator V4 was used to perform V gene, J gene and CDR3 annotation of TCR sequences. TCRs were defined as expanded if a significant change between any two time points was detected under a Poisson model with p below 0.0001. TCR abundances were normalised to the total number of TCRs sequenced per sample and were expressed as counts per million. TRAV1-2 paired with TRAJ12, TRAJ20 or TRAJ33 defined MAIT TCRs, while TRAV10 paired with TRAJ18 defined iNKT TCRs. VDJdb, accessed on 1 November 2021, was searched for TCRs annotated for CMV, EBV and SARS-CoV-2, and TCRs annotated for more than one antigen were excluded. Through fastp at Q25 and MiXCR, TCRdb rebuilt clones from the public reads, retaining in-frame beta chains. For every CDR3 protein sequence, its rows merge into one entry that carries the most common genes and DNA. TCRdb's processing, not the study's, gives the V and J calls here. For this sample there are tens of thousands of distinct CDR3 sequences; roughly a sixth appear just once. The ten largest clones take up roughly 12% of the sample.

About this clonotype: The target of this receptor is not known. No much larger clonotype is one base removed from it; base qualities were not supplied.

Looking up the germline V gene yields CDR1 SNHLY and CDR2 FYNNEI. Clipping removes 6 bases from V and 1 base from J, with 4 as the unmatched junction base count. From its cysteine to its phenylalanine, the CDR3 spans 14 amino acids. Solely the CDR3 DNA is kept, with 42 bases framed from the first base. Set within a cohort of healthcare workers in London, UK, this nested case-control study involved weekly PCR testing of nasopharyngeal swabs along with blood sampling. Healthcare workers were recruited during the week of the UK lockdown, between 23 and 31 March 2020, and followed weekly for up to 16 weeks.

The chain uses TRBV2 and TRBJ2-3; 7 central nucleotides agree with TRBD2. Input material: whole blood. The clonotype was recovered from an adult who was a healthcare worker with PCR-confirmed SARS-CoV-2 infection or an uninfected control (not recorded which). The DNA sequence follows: TGTGCCAGCAGACTAGCGTTAGGCACAGATACGCAGTATTTT. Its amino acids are CASRLALGTDTQYF.